This T cell receptor (beta chain) comes out of a study of T cells after posttransplantation cyclophosphamide. Trimming cost V 2 bases and J 10 bases; bases outside gene matches: 12. The CDR3 covers 17 residues. CDR1 LNHNV and CDR2 YYDKDF come from the germline V gene (reference sequence). The assay was immunoSEQ multiplex PCR, and TCRdb's table has in-frame clones only and misses some. This sample has 41,000 or so clones, each found more than once. Study-wide results and limits: Later blood repertoires were often dominated by clones from the donor CD8+ memory compartment. Recipient CMV seropositivity and CMV reactivation strongly tracked TRB clonality. TRB overlap between skin or GI tissue T cells and blood was limited.

A few counts support this clone. Its antigen is undetermined. The chain recombines TRBV15 with TRBJ1-6; 9 nucleotides line up with TRBD1. This receptor was obtained from a young man in good health and a related stem cell transplant donor. The sequenced sample consisted of PBMCs. The CDR3 bases are TGTGCCACCAGCAGATTAAACCTACAGGGGGCGCAATCACCCCTCCACTTT. Protein: CATSRLNLQGAQSPLHF.